Following are 25 T cell receptor beta chains from one sample sequenced in a study of CD8+ T cells in alopecia areata. Extraction and reverse transcription of RNA yielded cDNA as the sequencing template. Generated by immunoSEQ multiplex PCR, the TCRdb table keeps only in-frame clones and is missing some. Among some 80,000 clones listed, approximately 64% were seen once. Treatment in this sample: oral pan-JAK inhibitor, 5-10 mg twice daily. Specimen: CD8+ T cells sorted from blood, collected at week 24, from a patient treated with tofacitinib. The receptors here all came from a human donor with alopecia areata.

The chain joins TRBV7-2 to TRBJ2-3; 9 bases align to TRBD2. The CDR3 runs 15 residues. With 5 bases clipped from V and 3 bases from J, the junction kept 6 bases outside the gene matches. CDR1 SGHTA and CDR2 FQGNSA come from the germline V gene. In nucleotides, the CDR3 is TGTGCCAGCAGCGACCGACTAGCGGAAACAGATACGCAGTATTTT. Its translation is CASSDRLAETDTQYF.

The chain couples TRBV11-2 to TRBJ2-7; D is ambiguous. There are 15 residues in the CDR3. Germline-derived CDR1 and CDR2 are SGHAT and FQNNGV. The ends were cut back, 1 base at V and 2 bases at J, with 12 bases in the middle. The CDR3: CASSLGAGRAYEQYF. CDR3 DNA: TGTGCCAGCAGCTTAGGGGCAGGAAGGGCCTACGAGCAGTACTTC.

This clone turned up a few times. The gene calls are TRBV7-9 and TRBJ2-2, with D unresolved. Germline CDR1 and CDR2: SEHNR and FQNEAQ (reference sequence). The CDR3 extends over 12 amino acids. Trimming pared 4 bases from V and 7 bases from J, leaving 7 bases between. The CDR3 here is CASSSSGGELFF. As DNA, the CDR3 is TGTGCCAGCAGCTCCTCGGGCGGGGAGCTGTTTTTT.

On this clone: Additional DNA sequences in this sample encode the identical CDR3. The chain links TRBV7-9 to TRBJ1-1; no clear D. This CDR3 comprises 13 residues. V lost 6 bases, J lost 1 base, and 9 bases lay in between. Germline values: CDR1 SEHNR, CDR2 FQNEAQ (reference sequence). The CDR3, as DNA: TGTGCCAGCAGTCTACCCGGGAACACTGAAGCTTTCTTT. Translating gives CASSLPGNTEAFF.

This chain links TRBV9 with TRBJ1-2; D ambiguous. Germline CDR1 is SGDLS and CDR2 is YYNGEE. V lost 0 bases, J lost 1 base, and 7 bases lay in between. There are 14 residues in the CDR3. The CDR3 DNA reads TGTGCCAGCAGCGTAGGCAGATTTAACTATGGCTACACCTTC. Translating it yields CASSVGRFNYGYTF.

This chain connects TRBV5-6 to TRBJ2-5; a weak D match, TRBD1 (5 bases). CDR3 size: 16 residues. V lost 3 bases and J 2 bases, leaving 17 bases between the germline ends. Per the germline V gene, CDR1 is SGHDT and CDR2 is YYEEEE. Here the CDR3 reads CASSSDSVFFQETQYF. DNA of the CDR3: TGTGCCAGCAGCTCCGACAGCGTTTTCTTTCAAGAGACCCAGTACTTC.

This clone showed up just a few times. The V gene is TRBV4-1, the J gene TRBJ2-1; TRBD2 agrees at 10 bases. Germline V gene lookup returns CDR1 MGHRA and CDR2 YSYEKL. The CDR3 runs to 15 residues. The ends lost 4 bases at V and 3 bases at J; junction bases unmatched: 3. CDR3 bases: TGCGCCAGCAGCCTAGCGGGGGGCCTCTACAATGAGCAGTTCTTC. It specifies CASSLAGGLYNEQFF.

This sequence joins TRBV5-4 and TRBJ1-1, with TRBD1 identical over 7 bases. Germline CDR1 and CDR2: SGHNT and YYREEE (reference sequence). There are 14 residues in the CDR3. J gave up 5 bases and V 0 bases, and 4 bases lay outside the gene matches. CDR3 nucleotide sequence: TGTGCCAGCAGCTTGGGACAGGGAGGAACTGAAGCTTTCTTT. It specifies CASSLGQGGTEAFF.

This chain connects TRBV9 to TRBJ2-7; possibly TRBD2 for D (6 bases). The CDR3 sequence is 14 residues long. Germline V gives CDR1 SGDLS, CDR2 YYNGEE. V was clipped by 7 bases and J by 0 bases, with 14 bases between them. CDR3 region: CASGSGVSSYEQYF. As DNA, the CDR3 is TGTGCCAGCGGCTCGGGGGTATCCTCCTACGAGCAGTACTTC.

This chain connects TRBV5-4 to TRBJ2-1; D is possibly TRBD1 (6 bases). The V gene lost 4 bases and the J gene lost 8 bases, with 10 bases spanning the gap. Germline V lookup: CDR1 SGHNT, CDR2 YYREEE (reference sequence). The CDR3 consists of 12 residues. This chain's CDR3 is CASSGKGDEQFF. The DNA of the CDR3 is TGTGCCAGCAGCGGCAAGGGGGATGAGCAGTTCTTC.

The chain recombines TRBV19 with TRBJ2-2; D ambiguous. V shed 8 bases and J shed 0 bases, with 4 bases lying between them. CDR3 size: 12 residues. Germline loops: CDR1 LNHDA, CDR2 SQIVND (reference sequence). The CDR3 sequence: CASGSNTGELFF. The CDR3 DNA sequence: TGTGCCAGTGGGTCGAACACCGGGGAGCTGTTTTTT.

V usage is TRBV27 and J usage is TRBJ2-3, with D unresolved. V lost 4 bases to trimming and J lost 2 bases, with 13 bases between them. The CDR3 has 15 residues. The germline V gene has CDR1 MNHEY and CDR2 SMNVEV (reference sequence). CDR3 DNA sequence: TGTGCCAGCAGTTCACCTGGGTGGTCCACAGATACGCAGTATTTT. It is translated as CASSSPGWSTDTQYF.

The chain joins TRBV7-3 to TRBJ1-1; D is unclear. CDR3 size: 14 residues. The germline V gene has CDR1 SGHTA and CDR2 FQGTGA. Trimming stripped 5 bases from V and 0 bases from J, with 10 bases between. DNA of the CDR3: TGTGCCAGCAGCCCGAACAGCATGAACACTGAAGCTTTCTTT. Translated, it gives CASSPNSMNTEAFF.

This clone was seen a few times. The rearrangement uses TRBV5-1 and TRBJ1-2, with 12 bases matching TRBD1. The germline V gene encodes CDR1 SGHRS and CDR2 YFSETQ. The CDR3 has 15 residues. Unmatched junction bases numbered 8, after V lost 3 bases and J lost 8 bases. CDR3 loop: CASSSPGQGAGGYTF. The DNA for the CDR3 is TGCGCCAGCAGCTCCCCGGGACAGGGGGCGGGAGGCTACACCTTC. The entire variable domain, with the rest obtained from reference TRBV5-1 and TRBJ1-2, is as follows: KAGVTQTPRYLIKTRGQQVTLSCSPISGHRSVSWYQQTPGQGLQFLFEYFSETQRNKGNFPGRFSGRQFSNSRSEMNVSTLELGDSALYLCASSSPGQGAGGYTFGSGTRLTVV.

The J gene is TRBJ2-3, the V gene TRBV15; 8 bases match TRBD2. Per the germline V gene, CDR1 is LNHNV and CDR2 is YYDKDF (reference sequence). Trimming removed 2 bases from V and 0 bases from J; junction bases left unmatched: 7. The CDR3 runs to 17 residues. The CDR3 sequence is CATSRHSSGSSTDTQYF. The DNA of the CDR3 is TGTGCCACCAGCAGACACTCAAGCGGGAGTAGCACAGATACGCAGTATTTT.

This clone has more than one count but fewer than ten. The J gene is TRBJ2-7, the V gene TRBV19, with TRBD2 matching over 12 bases. V trimming: 6 bases; J trimming: 5 bases; junction bases outside the gene matches: 5. The CDR3 has 14 amino acids. Per the germline V gene, CDR1 is LNHDA and CDR2 is SQIVND (reference sequence). The CDR3 here is CASRARLAGDEQYF. For the CDR3, the DNA is TGTGCCAGTAGGGCCCGACTAGCGGGAGACGAGCAGTACTTC.

Only one count was recorded for this clone. V is TRBV9 and J is TRBJ2-1; D not certain. The V end lost 3 bases, the J end lost 3 bases, and 10 bases lay between the germline ends. CDR1 is SGDLS and CDR2 is YYNGEE in the germline V gene. The CDR3 sequence is 14 residues long. CDR3 region: CASSGTELYNEQFF. CDR3 in DNA: TGTGCCAGCAGCGGGACCGAACTCTACAATGAGCAGTTCTTC.

J is TRBJ1-5 and V is TRBV4-1; no firm D call. The germline CDR1 and CDR2 sequences are MGHRA and YSYEKL. The V end was cut by 1 base, the J end by 0 bases, with 4 bases between. The CDR3 runs to 14 residues. CDR3 protein: CASSQGSSNQPQHF. CDR3 bases: TGCGCCAGCAGCCAAGGGTCTAGCAATCAGCCCCAGCATTTT.

Comments on this clone: At one boundary the junction diverges from the germline segment, which might be a read error. The J gene is TRBJ2-3, the V gene TRBV7-9; D call uncertain. This CDR3 contains 13 residues. Germline-derived CDR1 and CDR2 are SEHNR and FQNEAQ (reference sequence). The CDR3 DNA reads as TGTGCCAGCAGCTTAGTTAGCACAGATGCGCAGTATTTT. It encodes CASSLVSTDAQYF.

This rearrangement joins TRBV4-2 to TRBJ2-1; TRBD2 might be the D (6 bases). Trimming pared 5 bases from V and 0 bases from J, leaving 11 bases between. The CDR3 extends over 15 amino acids. Germline loops: CDR1 LGHNA, CDR2 YNFKEQ. The CDR3 reads CASSYLASSYNEQFF. CDR3 in DNA: TGTGCCAGCAGCTACCTAGCGAGCTCCTACAATGAGCAGTTCTTC.

V is TRBV28 and J is TRBJ2-5; a possible D gene is TRBD1 (5 bases). Per germline, CDR1 MDHEN and CDR2 SYDVKM. The CDR3 contains 16 residues. V dropped 4 bases and J dropped 2 bases, with 17 bases sitting between them. CDR3 nucleotides: TGTGCCAGCAGTTCCTCCCGTGGGGCAGCGCAAGAGACCCAGTACTTC. Its translation: CASSSSRGAAQETQYF.

The CDR3 loop is CAWSAGTGSEQYF. CDR3 nucleotide sequence: TGTGCCTGGAGTGCCGGGACAGGGAGCGAGCAGTACTTC. This chain uses TRBV30 with TRBJ2-7, with TRBD1 matching over 9 bases. V lost 1 base to trimming and J lost 6 bases; unmatched junction nucleotides: 4. This CDR3 is built from 13 residues. Germline CDR1 and CDR2: GTSNPN and SVGIG (reference sequence).

This chain links TRBV4-1 with TRBJ1-1, with D possibly being TRBD1 (5 bases). The CDR3 length is 14 residues. CDR1 MGHRA and CDR2 YSYEKL come from the germline V gene. The V end lost 3 bases, the J end lost 4 bases, and 12 bases lay between the germline ends. The CDR3: CASSHDHGTTEAFF. DNA of the CDR3: TGCGCCAGCAGCCACGACCACGGGACCACTGAAGCTTTCTTT.

The chain joins TRBV4-2 to TRBJ1-1; D uncertain. Germline CDR1 LGHNA, CDR2 YNFKEQ. This CDR3 region has 11 residues. Trimming cost V 8 bases and J 4 bases, with 8 bases left between them. CDR3 residues: CASRSVTEAFF. Here the CDR3 DNA reads TGTGCCAGCCGCAGCGTCACTGAAGCTTTCTTT.

J is TRBJ1-1 and V is TRBV21-1; the DNA was not compared with TRBD1, the D call given in the table. TRBV21-1 is a recognized pseudogene. The CDR3 has 19 amino acids. The DNA for the CDR3 is TGTGCCAGCAGCAAAGGGAGTTGTAAGATCGGACAACGGAACACTGAAGCTTTCTTT. Protein: CASSKGSCKIGQRNTEAFF.